This T cell receptor (beta chain) stems from a study of cytomegalovirus exposure and HLA in healthy donors. Findings of the study overall: Later analysis revealed greater clonal expansion in HLA-associated TCR beta chains than in equally common others. The sole available immune exposure information was CMV serostatus.

There are 14 residues in the CDR3. In germline, CDR1 is LGHNT, CDR2 FRNRAP. V gave up 7 bases and J gave up 8 bases; unmatched junction bases: 10. Primers included in the PCR were 60 Vbeta and 13 Jbeta primers. The assay was immunoSEQ multiplex PCR, and TCRdb's table has in-frame clones only and misses some. In the table there are over 130,000 clones, roughly 74% of which are singletons. A remark on this clone: Its antigen is unidentified.

The sample consisted of PBMCs. The sequence was collected from a woman between 40 and 55 years old in good health and CMV-seropositive. The rearrangement links TRBV12-5 to TRBJ1-4; 7 bases are a match to TRBD1. CDR3 sequence reads: CASATDRVGEKLFF. The CDR3 nucleotides read TGTGCTAGTGCCACCGACAGGGTAGGAGAAAAACTGTTTTTT.